Here is one TCR beta chain with its context. Its antigen is unidentified. V trimming: 5 bases; J trimming: 4 bases; junction bases outside the gene matches: 7. Germline CDR1 and CDR2: MNHEY and SMNVEV (reference sequence). This CDR3 has 15 residues. The method was immunoSEQ multiplex PCR; TCRdb's version includes in-frame clones alone and lacks a portion of them. Of fewer than 30,000 clones listed, more than 70% are singletons. The sample is drawn from a study of vaccination effects on CD4 cells after COVID-19. Viral peptide pools were used in the ViraFEST assay to expand antigen-specific CD4+ T cells, and sequencing came afterward. The culture ran for roughly 10 days before CD4+ T cells were isolated. Recipients of the vaccine had no prior SARS-CoV-2 infection and negative nucleocapsid antibodies. Around 2.2 million PBMC per well received approximately 10 IU/ml IL-2 and roughly 9.2 ug/ml peptides in culture. On days 3 and 7, fresh IL-2 medium replaced half the medium.

Study results and caveats: Of the vaccine-induced clones from healthy vaccinees, merely 1 of 255 recognized common cold coronaviruses as well. Clonal contraction was marked in infection- and vaccine-induced clones late after vaccination.

The rearrangement links TRBV27 to TRBJ2-1; 8 bases map to TRBD2. The receptor comes from a human donor who received a COVID-19 vaccine. The sample consisted of CD4+ T cells from PBMCs cultured with HCoV-NL63 spike peptides, taken before COVID-19 vaccination. The DNA for the CDR3 is TGTGCCAGCAGTCCAATCGGGGGGGGGTACAATGAGCAGTTCTTC. It encodes CASSPIGGGYNEQFF.